This T cell receptor (beta chain) was found in a study of CD8 T cells in Susac syndrome. Trimming at V came to 0 bases and at J to 4 bases, leaving 6 bases not matched to a gene. The CDR3 consists of 17 residues. cDNA came from approximately 0.5 to 1 ug RNA primed by random hexamers. Coverage of TCR beta CDR3 amplification by immunoSEQ multiplex PCR extended to 54 Vbeta and 13 Jbeta. TCRdb used MiXCR to reprocess the immunoSEQ multiplex PCR reads, holding one entry per CDR3 protein. This table holds around 300,000 distinct CDR3 sequences, around 89% found once. Specimen: CD8+ T cells from PBMCs. J is TRBJ2-5 and V is TRBV12-3 or TRBV12-4; 12 nucleotides align to TRBD2. The sequence derives from a human donor with multiple sclerosis. The DNA of the CDR3 is TGTGCCAGCAGTTTAGCGCTAGCGGGAGGGCCAGGAGAGACCCAGTACTTC. This encodes CASSLALAGGPGETQYF.